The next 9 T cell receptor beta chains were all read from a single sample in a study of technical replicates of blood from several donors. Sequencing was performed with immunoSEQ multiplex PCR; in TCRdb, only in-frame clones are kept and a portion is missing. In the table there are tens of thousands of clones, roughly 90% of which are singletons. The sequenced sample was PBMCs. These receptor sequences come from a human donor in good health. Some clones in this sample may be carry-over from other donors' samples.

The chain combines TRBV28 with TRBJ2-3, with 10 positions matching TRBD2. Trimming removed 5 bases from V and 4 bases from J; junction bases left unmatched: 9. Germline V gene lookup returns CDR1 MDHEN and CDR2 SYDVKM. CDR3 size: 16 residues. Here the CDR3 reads CASSPLAGAGSDTQYF. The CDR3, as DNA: TGTGCCAGCAGTCCCCTAGCGGGAGCGGGGTCAGATACGCAGTATTTT.

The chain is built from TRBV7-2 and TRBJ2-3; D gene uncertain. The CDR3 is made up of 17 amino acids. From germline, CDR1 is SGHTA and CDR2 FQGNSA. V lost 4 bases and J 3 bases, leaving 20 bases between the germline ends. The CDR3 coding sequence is TGTGCCAGCAGCTCGAGTGTCGGAGCCTTTCTAACAGATACGCAGTATTTT. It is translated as CASSSSVGAFLTDTQYF.

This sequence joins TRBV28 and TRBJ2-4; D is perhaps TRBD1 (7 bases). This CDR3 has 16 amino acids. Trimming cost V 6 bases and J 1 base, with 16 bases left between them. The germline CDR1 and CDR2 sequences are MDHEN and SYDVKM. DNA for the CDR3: TGTGCCAGCAGCCCAGGGGGGAGTAAGGCCAAAAACATTCAGTACTTC. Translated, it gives CASSPGGSKAKNIQYF. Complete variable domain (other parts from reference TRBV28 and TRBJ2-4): DVKVTQSSRYLVKRTGEKVFLECVQDMDHENMFWYRQDPGLGLRLIYFSYDVKMKEKGDIPEGYSVSREKKERFSLILESASTNQTSMYLCASSPGGSKAKNIQYFGAGTRLSVL.

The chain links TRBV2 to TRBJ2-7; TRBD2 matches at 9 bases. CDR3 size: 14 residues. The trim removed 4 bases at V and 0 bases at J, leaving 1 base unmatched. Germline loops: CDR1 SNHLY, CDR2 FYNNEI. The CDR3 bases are TGTGCCAGCAGTGTTAGCGGGAGCTCCTACGAGCAGTACTTC. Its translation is CASSVSGSSYEQYF.

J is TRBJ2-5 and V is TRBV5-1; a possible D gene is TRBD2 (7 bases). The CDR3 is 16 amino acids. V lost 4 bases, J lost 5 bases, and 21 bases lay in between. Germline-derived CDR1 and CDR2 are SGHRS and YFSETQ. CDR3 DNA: TGCGCCAGCAGCCCGGGCATGGCGGGGGCGTCGGAGACCCAGTACTTC. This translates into CASSPGMAGASETQYF.

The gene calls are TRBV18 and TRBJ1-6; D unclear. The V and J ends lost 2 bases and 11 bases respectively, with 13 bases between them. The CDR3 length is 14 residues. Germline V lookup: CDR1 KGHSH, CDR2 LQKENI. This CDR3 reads CASSPTQISTPLHF. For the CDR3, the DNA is TGTGCCAGCTCACCAACGCAGATATCAACACCCCTCCACTTT. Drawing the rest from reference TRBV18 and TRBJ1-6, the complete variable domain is NAGVMQNPRHLVRRRGQEARLRCSPMKGHSHVYWYRQLPEEGLKFMVYLQKENIIDESGMPKERFSAEFPKEGPSILRIQQVVRGDSAAYFCASSPTQISTPLHFGNGTRLTVT.

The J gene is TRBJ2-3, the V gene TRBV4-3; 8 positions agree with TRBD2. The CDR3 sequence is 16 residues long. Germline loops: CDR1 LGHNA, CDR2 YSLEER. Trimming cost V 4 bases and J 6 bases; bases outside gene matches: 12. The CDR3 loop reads CASSLRSAGVADTQYF. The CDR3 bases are TGCGCCAGCAGCCTTAGATCAGCGGGAGTGGCCGATACGCAGTATTTT.

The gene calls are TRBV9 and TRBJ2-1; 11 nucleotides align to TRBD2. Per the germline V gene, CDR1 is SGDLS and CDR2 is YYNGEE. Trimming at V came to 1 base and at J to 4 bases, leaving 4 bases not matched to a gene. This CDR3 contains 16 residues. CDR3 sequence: CASSVSTSGKYNEQFF. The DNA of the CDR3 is TGTGCCAGCAGCGTATCGACTAGCGGGAAGTACAATGAGCAGTTCTTC.

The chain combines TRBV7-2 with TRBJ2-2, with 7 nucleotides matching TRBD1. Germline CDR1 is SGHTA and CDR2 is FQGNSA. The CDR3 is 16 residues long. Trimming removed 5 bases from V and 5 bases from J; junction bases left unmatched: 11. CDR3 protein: CASSDTGDRRTGELFF. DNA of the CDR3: TGTGCCAGCAGCGACACCGGGGACAGAAGGACCGGGGAGCTGTTTTTT.